This is a list of T cell receptor beta chains from one sample in a study of blood T cell repertoires in COVID-19. Assay: immunoSEQ multiplex PCR; the TCRdb copy retains only in-frame clones and omits some. The sample lists 250,000 to 300,000 clones, around 80% occurring once. Source material: PBMCs or T cells enriched from blood (not recorded which). Receptors originate from a middle-aged man who had been exposed to COVID-19. The CDR3 runs from the conserved cysteine through the conserved F or W. Fields, in order: V gene, clone size, D gene, J gene, CDR3 DNA, CDR3 protein. D genes are given only for firm matches. Rows give clone size only sometimes, using once, few, many, or a class for an expanded clone.

>TRBV15|-|TRBD1|TRBJ2-7
TGTGCCACCAGCAGGGATATACAGGGGTCCTACGAGCAGTACTTC
CATSRDIQGSYEQYF
>TRBV14|-|TRBD2|TRBJ2-5
TGTGCCAGCAGCCAAGATGGTAGTGGGAGGGCCAAGGAGACCCAGTACTTC
CASSQDGSGRAKETQYF
>TRBV19|-|-|TRBJ2-2
TGTGCCAGTACCCTCGACCGACGGGAGAACACCGGGGAGCTGTTTTTT
CASTLDRRENTGELFF
>TRBV27|-|-|TRBJ1-5
TGTGCCAGCAGTTCCAGGGGCGGTCAGCCCCAGCATTTT
CASSSRGGQPQHF
>TRBV18|-|-|TRBJ1-1
TGTGCCAGCTCAGCGGGCTTAGGCAGGGGCACTGAAGCTTTCTTT
CASSAGLGRGTEAFF
>TRBV28|-|-|TRBJ1-2
TGTGCCAGCAGTTCAACTGGCTATGGCTACACCTTC
CASSSTGYGYTF
>TRBV2|-|-|TRBJ1-4
TGTGCCAGCAGGGGGCAGGGTATTTCAAAACTGTTTTTT
CASRGQGISKLFF
>TRBV6-1|few|TRBD2|TRBJ2-5
TGTGCCAGCAGTGAACTAGCGGGAGGGCCAGAGACCCAGTACTTC
CASSELAGGPETQYF
>TRBV30|once|-|TRBJ1-5
TGTGCCTCGGACAGCAATAGCAATCAGCCCCAGCATTTT
CASDSNSNQPQHF
>TRBV5-4|-|-|TRBJ2-2
TGTGCCAGCAGCTTGTTTGGGACAACCGGGGAGCTGTTTTTT
CASSLFGTTGELFF
>TRBV30|-|-|TRBJ2-6
TGTGCCTGTAATATAGAGGGCCCTGGGGCCAACGTCCTGACTTTC
CACNIEGPGANVLTF
>TRBV6-5|few|-|TRBJ1-2
TGTGCCAGCAGCCAAAAGACAGGCTATGGCTACACCTTC
CASSQKTGYGYTF
>TRBV28|-|-|TRBJ2-7
TGTGCCAGCGTGGGGGGCGGGAGAGTCGACGAGCAGTACTTC
CASVGGGRVDEQYF
>TRBV19|-|TRBD2|TRBJ2-1
TGTGCCAGTAGTATCGGTCTAGCGGACACCGGGGGGCAGTTCTTC
CASSIGLADTGGQFF
>TRBV11-2|few|TRBD1|TRBJ1-3
TGTGCCAGCACCCAGACGACAGGGGTTGGAAACACCATATATTTT
CASTQTTGVGNTIYF
>TRBV6-5|few|TRBD2|TRBJ2-1
TGTGCCAGCAGTCGGGGGGGACATCCCTACAATGAGCAGTTCTTC
CASSRGGHPYNEQFF
>TRBV7-3|once|-|TRBJ2-3
TGTGCCAGCAGCTCGGGACTCCACACAGATACGCAGTATTTT
CASSSGLHTDTQYF
>TRBV4-1|-|TRBD1|TRBJ2-7
TGCGCCAGCCATGGGACAGACAACGAGCAGTACTTC
CASHGTDNEQYF
>TRBV3-1/TRBV3-2|once|TRBD1|TRBJ2-3
TGTGCCAGCAGCCCACAGGGGGAATCACCGATGGATACGCAGTATTTT
CASSPQGESPMDTQYF
>TRBV7-2|-|-|TRBJ2-7
TGTGCCAGCAGCTTAATTGGGGGCCCTGCCTACGAGCAGTACTTC
CASSLIGGPAYEQYF
>TRBV6-6|-|TRBD1|TRBJ1-2
TGTGCCAGCAGTTATTCCGACAGGGCTGATGGCTACACCTTC
CASSYSDRADGYTF
>TRBV24-1|-|-|TRBJ2-3
TGTGCCACCAGTGATTTTAGAGGAGAATTCACAGATACGCAGTATTTT
CATSDFRGEFTDTQYF
>TRBV7-3|-|-|TRBJ1-4
TGTGCCAGCAGCTTAAGGGCAGGGGATGAAAAACTGTTTTTT
CASSLRAGDEKLFF
>TRBV10-3|-|TRBD2|TRBJ2-3
TGTGCCATCCTCCACCTGAGTTCCCTAGCGGGAGTAGATACGCAGTATTTT
CAILHLSSLAGVDTQYF
>TRBV6-5|-|TRBD1|TRBJ2-7
TGTGCCAGCAGGACCCCAGGGGGCGTCGACGAGCAGTACTTC
CASRTPGGVDEQYF